These 11 T cell receptor beta chains share one sample of origin, sequenced in a study of OX40 agonist ivuxolimab in advanced cancers. TCRdb's copy holds only in-frame clones and misses some; the assay was immunoSEQ multiplex PCR. This sample carries some 57,000 clones, 80% to 90% of them seen once, and the ten largest clones take 0.95% to 1.5%. The sequenced sample was CD4+ or CD8+ T cells sorted from blood, obtained in a trial of the OX40 agonist ivuxolimab. The receptors shown here come from an adult with an advanced solid tumor such as melanoma, head and neck, liver or kidney cancer.

Points on this clone: Just one base apart from a much larger clone, this may be a read error. The chain links TRBV5-4 to TRBJ1-3, with no clear D. The CDR3 contains 14 residues. The V end was cut by 1 base, the J end by 0 bases, with 5 bases between. Germline loops: CDR1 SGHNT, CDR2 YYREEE (reference sequence). The CDR3 region is CASSLSSSGNTIYF. CDR3 DNA: TGTGCCAGCAGCTTGTCGAGCTCTGGAAACACCATATATTTT.

V gene TRBV7-2 combines with J gene TRBJ2-7; TRBD1 aligns across 7 bases. J lost 0 bases, V lost 4 bases, and 12 bases had no gene match. The CDR3 has 17 amino acids. Germline V gene lookup returns CDR1 SGHTA and CDR2 FQGNSA. The CDR3 reads CASSYGTTGKSSYEQYF. CDR3 nucleotide sequence: TGTGCCAGCAGCTACGGAACGACAGGGAAGAGCTCCTACGAGCAGTACTTC.

The V call is TRBV25-1, the J call TRBJ1-3, with D unresolved. CDR3 length: 16 residues. Trimming left V 1 base short and J 1 base short, with 11 bases between. The V gene's germline CDR1 is MGHDK and CDR2 SYGVNS. For the CDR3, the DNA is TGTGCCAGCAGTGAATGGAAGGGATCGTCTGGAAACACCATATATTTT. The encoded protein is CASSEWKGSSGNTIYF.

The V call is TRBV7-2, the J call TRBJ2-7; 8 positions agree with TRBD2. Losses at the gene ends were 2 bases for V and 6 bases for J; bases not matched to a gene: 6. CDR1 and CDR2 from the germline V gene are SGHTA and FQGNSA. CDR3 size: 14 residues. CDR3 loop: CASSLFAGGGEQYF. CDR3 nucleotide sequence: TGTGCCAGCAGCTTATTTGCGGGAGGAGGCGAGCAGTACTTC.

As concerns this clone: Compared with germline, one end of the junction differs, possibly owing to a read error. This rearrangement joins TRBV6-5 to TRBJ1-2, with 7 bases identical to TRBD1. This CDR3 has 13 amino acids. The germline gives CDR1 MNHEY, CDR2 SVGAGI. CDR3 DNA: TGTGCCAGCAGACCCTACAGGGGCCATGGCCACACCTTC. Its translation: CASRPYRGHGHTF.

The J gene is TRBJ1-1, the V gene TRBV7-9; D not certain. This CDR3 has 12 amino acids. The germline gives CDR1 SEHNR, CDR2 FQNEAQ (reference sequence). Trimming stripped 2 bases from V and 8 bases from J, with 9 bases between. The CDR3 loop is CASSLRGWEAFF. As DNA, the CDR3 is TGTGCCAGCAGCTTAAGAGGATGGGAAGCTTTCTTT.

This sequence joins TRBV7-2 and TRBJ2-1; TRBD2 matches at 8 bases. This CDR3 contains 16 residues. The V gene end was trimmed by 6 bases and the J gene end by 0 bases; junction bases not matched to a gene: 7. CDR1 and CDR2 (germline): SGHTA, FQGNSA. This chain's CDR3 is CASRPSGPSSYNEQFF. In DNA, the CDR3 is TGTGCCAGCAGACCTAGCGGGCCTAGCTCCTACAATGAGCAGTTCTTC.

The rearrangement joins TRBV19 to TRBJ2-1; maybe TRBD2 (6 bases). V was shortened by 7 bases and J by 9 bases, with 16 bases between the two germline ends. This CDR3 spans 13 amino acids. CDR1 and CDR2 (germline): LNHDA, SQIVND (reference sequence). The DNA of the CDR3 is TGTGCCAGTAATCGACCCGCCGGGGGTGAGCAGTTCTTC. Translation: CASNRPAGGEQFF.

This sequence joins TRBV30 and TRBJ1-3; D unresolved. Trimming stripped 4 bases from V and 3 bases from J, with 10 bases between. The CDR3 sequence is 13 residues long. From germline, CDR1 is GTSNPN and CDR2 SVGIG (reference sequence). CDR3 DNA: TGTGCCTGGACCGAGGATGTTGGAAACACCATATATTTT. Protein: CAWTEDVGNTIYF.

The chain joins TRBV6-1 to TRBJ1-4, with D possibly being TRBD1 (5 bases). The germline gives CDR1 MNHNS, CDR2 SASEGT. With 7 bases removed from V and 5 bases from J, the gap between germline ends came to 17 bases. This CDR3 is built from 15 residues. The CDR3 spells CASTLWKGENEKLFF. DNA for the CDR3: TGTGCCAGCACCCTCTGGAAAGGGGAAAATGAAAAACTGTTTTTT.

V usage is TRBV11-2 and J usage is TRBJ2-1, with 11 positions matching TRBD2. V lost 0 bases, J lost 3 bases, and 4 bases stayed unmatched. The CDR3 has 17 amino acids. Germline V lookup: CDR1 SGHAT, CDR2 FQNNGV. CDR3 loop: CASSLDAGLAGYNEQFF. The CDR3 DNA is TGTGCCAGCAGCTTAGATGCTGGACTAGCGGGCTACAATGAGCAGTTCTTC. Using reference TRBV11-2 and TRBJ2-1 for the parts outside the CDR3, the full variable domain is EAGVAQSPRYKIIEKRQSVAFWCNPISGHATLYWYQQILGQGPKLLIQFQNNGVVDDSQLPKDRFSAERLKGVDSTLKIQPAKLEDSAVYLCASSLDAGLAGYNEQFFGPGTRLTVL.